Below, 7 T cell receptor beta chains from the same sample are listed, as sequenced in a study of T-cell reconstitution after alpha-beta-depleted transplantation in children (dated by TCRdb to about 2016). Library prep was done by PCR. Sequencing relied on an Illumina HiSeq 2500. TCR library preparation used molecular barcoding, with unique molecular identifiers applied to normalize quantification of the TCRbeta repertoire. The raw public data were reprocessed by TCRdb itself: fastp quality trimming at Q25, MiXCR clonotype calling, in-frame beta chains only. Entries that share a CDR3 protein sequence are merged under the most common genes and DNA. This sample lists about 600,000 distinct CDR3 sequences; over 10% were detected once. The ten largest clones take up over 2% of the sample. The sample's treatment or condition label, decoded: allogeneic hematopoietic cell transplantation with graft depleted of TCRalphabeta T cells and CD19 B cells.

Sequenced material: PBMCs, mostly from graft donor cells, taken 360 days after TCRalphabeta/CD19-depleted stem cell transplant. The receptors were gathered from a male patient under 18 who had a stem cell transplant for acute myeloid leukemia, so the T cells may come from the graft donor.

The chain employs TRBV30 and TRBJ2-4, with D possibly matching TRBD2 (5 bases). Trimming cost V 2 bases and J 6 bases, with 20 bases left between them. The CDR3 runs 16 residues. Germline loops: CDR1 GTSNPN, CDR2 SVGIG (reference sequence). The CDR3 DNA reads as TGTGCCTGGAGTCCCGTGGCCCTCCCGGCGGGAAACATTCAGTACTTC. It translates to CAWSPVALPAGNIQYF.

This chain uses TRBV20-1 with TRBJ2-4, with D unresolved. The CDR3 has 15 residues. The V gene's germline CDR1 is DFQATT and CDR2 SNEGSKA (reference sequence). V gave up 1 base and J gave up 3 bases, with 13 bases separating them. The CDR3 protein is CSARVFRAGKNIQYF. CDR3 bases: TGCAGTGCTAGAGTGTTCCGGGCAGGCAAAAACATTCAGTACTTC.

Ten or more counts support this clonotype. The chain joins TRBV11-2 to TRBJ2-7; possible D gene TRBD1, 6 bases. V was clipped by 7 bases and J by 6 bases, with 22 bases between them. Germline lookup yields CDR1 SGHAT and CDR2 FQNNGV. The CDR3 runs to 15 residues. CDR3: CASTARWWGQAEQYF. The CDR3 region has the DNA TGTGCCAGCACCGCCAGGTGGTGGGGGCAGGCCGAGCAGTACTTC.

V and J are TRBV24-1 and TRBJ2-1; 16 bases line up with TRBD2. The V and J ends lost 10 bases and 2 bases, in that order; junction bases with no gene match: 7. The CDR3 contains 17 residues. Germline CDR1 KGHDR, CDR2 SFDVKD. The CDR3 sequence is CATSGGLAGGAYNEQFF. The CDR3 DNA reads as TGTGCCACTTCAGGGGGACTAGCGGGAGGGGCCTACAATGAGCAGTTCTTC.

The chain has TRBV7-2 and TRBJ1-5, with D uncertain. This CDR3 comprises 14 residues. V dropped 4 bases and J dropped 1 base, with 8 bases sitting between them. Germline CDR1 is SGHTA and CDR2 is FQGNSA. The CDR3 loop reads CASSWTSSNQPQHF. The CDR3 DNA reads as TGTGCCAGCAGCTGGACGTCAAGCAATCAGCCCCAGCATTTT. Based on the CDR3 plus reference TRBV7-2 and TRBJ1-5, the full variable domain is GAGVSQSPSNKVTEKGKDVELRCDPISGHTALYWYRQSLGQGLEFLIYFQGNSAPDKSGLPSDRFSAERTGGSVSTLTIQRTQQEDSAVYLCASSWTSSNQPQHFGDGTRLSIL.

The CDR3 loop reads CASRVWGQAGGTDTQYF. CDR3 bases: TGTGCCAGCAGGGTGTGGGGTCAAGCGGGAGGCACAGATACGCAGTATTTT. This chain joins TRBV6-1 and TRBJ2-3, with 8 bases fitting TRBD2. CDR1 and CDR2 (germline): MNHNS, SASEGT. Trimming removed 6 bases from V and 1 base from J; junction bases left unmatched: 12. The CDR3 totals 17 residues.

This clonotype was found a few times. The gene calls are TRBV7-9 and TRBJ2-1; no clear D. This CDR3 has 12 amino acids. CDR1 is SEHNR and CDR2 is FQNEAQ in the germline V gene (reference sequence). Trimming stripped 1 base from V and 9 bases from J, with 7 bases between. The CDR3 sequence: CASSLERTEQFF. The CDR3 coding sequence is TGTGCCAGCAGCTTAGAAAGGACTGAGCAGTTCTTC.